This T cell receptor beta chain derives from a study of blood T cell repertoires in COVID-19. Study-level information: T cells, B-cell-depleted T cells, or PBMCs provided the cDNA or gDNA that served as material.

Profiled with immunoSEQ multiplex PCR; TCRdb holds only in-frame clones, not every one. The sample has under 300,000 clones, around 90% seen once. V was clipped by 3 bases and J by 0 bases; unmatched bases: 3. The CDR3 has 16 residues. Germline CDR1 SGHDN, CDR2 FVKESK. This TCR was recovered from a young woman with acute COVID-19. This rearrangement joins TRBV14 to TRBJ1-1; 11 nucleotides agree with TRBD1. The sequenced sample consisted of PBMCs or T cells enriched from blood (not recorded which). The CDR3 protein is CASSQRTGGMNTEAFF. The CDR3 nucleotides are TGTGCCAGCAGCCAGAGGACAGGGGGCATGAACACTGAAGCTTTCTTT.